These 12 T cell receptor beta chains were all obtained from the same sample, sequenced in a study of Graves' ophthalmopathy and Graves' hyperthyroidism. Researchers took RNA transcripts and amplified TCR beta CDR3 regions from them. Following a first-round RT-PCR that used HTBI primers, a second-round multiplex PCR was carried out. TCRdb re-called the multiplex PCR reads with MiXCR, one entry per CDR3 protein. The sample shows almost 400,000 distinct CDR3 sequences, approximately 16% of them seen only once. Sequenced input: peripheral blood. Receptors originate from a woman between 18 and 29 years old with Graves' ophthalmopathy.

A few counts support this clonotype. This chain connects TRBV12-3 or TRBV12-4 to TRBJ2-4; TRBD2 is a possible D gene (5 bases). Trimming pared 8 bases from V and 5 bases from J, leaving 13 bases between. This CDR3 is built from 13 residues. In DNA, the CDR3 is TGTGCCAGCGCCCCGGGGATGGAAAACATTCAGTACTTC. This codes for CASAPGMENIQYF.

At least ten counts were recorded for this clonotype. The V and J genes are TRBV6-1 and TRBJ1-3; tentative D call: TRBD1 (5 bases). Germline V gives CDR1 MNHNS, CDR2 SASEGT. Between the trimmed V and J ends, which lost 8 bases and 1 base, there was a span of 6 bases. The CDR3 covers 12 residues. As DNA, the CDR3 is TGTGCCAGCCAGGGTTCTGGAAACACCATATATTTT. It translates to CASQGSGNTIYF.

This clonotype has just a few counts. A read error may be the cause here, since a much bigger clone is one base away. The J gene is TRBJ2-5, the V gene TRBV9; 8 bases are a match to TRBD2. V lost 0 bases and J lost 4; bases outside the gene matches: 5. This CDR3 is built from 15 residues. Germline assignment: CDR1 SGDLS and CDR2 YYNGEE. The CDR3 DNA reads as TGTGCCAGCAGCGTAGGACTAGCGATGGGAGAGACCCAGTACTTC. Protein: CASSVGLAMGETQYF.

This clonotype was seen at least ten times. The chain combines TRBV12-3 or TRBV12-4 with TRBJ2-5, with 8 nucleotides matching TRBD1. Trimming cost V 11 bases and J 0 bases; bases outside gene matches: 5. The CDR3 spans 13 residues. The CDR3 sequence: CARWDRNQETQYF. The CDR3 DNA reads TGTGCCCGATGGGACAGGAACCAAGAGACCCAGTACTTC.

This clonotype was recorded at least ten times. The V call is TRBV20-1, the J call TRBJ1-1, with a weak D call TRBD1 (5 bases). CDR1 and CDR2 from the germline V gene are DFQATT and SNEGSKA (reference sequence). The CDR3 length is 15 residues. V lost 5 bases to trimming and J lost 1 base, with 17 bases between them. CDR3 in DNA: TGCAGTGCTTTTGGGTGGGACGGGAAGAACACTGAAGCTTTCTTT. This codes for CSAFGWDGKNTEAFF.

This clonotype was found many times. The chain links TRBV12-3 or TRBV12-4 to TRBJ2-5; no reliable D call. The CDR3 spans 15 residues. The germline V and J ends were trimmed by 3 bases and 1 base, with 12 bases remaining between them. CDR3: CASSLLSTAQETQYF. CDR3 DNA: TGTGCCAGCAGTTTGTTAAGTACAGCCCAAGAGACCCAGTACTTC.

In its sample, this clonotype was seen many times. The CDR3 nucleotides are TGTGCCAGCAATAGAAAGTGGGACAGCAATCAGCCCCAGCATTTT. It yields the protein CASNRKWDSNQPQHF. The chain combines TRBV6-1 with TRBJ1-5, with D possibly TRBD1 on 5 matching bases. Germline lookup yields CDR1 MNHNS and CDR2 SASEGT. Between the trimmed V and J ends, which lost 7 bases and 1 base, there was a span of 14 bases. CDR3 length equals 15 residues.

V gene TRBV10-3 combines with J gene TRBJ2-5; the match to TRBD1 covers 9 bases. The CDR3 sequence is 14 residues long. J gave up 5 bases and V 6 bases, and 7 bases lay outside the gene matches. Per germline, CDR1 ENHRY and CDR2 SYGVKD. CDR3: CAISTRDRVETQYF. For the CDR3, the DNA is TGTGCCATCAGCACCCGGGACAGGGTGGAGACCCAGTACTTC.

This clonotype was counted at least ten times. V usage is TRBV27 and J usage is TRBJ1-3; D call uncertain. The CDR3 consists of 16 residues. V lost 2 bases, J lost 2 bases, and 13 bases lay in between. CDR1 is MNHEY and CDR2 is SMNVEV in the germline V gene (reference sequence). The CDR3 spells CASSLHGLGTGNTIYF. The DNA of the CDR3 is TGTGCCAGCAGTTTACATGGCCTGGGCACTGGAAACACCATATATTTT.

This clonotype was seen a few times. CDR3 nucleotide sequence: TGTGCCAGCGCCACGGCCTTGTCTGGCTACACCTTC. Protein product: CASATALSGYTF. The chain carries TRBV28 and TRBJ1-2; unclear D gene. Germline V gene data show CDR1 as MDHEN and CDR2 as SYDVKM. Trimming removed 8 bases from V and 7 bases from J, with 14 bases in between. CDR3 length: 12 amino acids.

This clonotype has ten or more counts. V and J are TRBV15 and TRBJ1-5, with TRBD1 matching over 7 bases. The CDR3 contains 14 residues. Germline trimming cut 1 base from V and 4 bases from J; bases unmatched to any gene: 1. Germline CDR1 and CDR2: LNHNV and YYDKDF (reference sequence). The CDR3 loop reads CATSRGTGNQPQHF. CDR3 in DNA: TGTGCCACCAGCAGAGGGACAGGTAATCAGCCCCAGCATTTT.

In DNA form, the CDR3 reads TGTGCCAGCACAACAGGCCTATACCAAGAGACCCAGTACTTC. This encodes CASTTGLYQETQYF. The chain is built from TRBV6-2 or TRBV6-3 and TRBJ2-5; D is possibly TRBD1 (5 bases). Germline lookup yields CDR1 MNHEY and CDR2 SVGEGT. V was trimmed by 7 bases and J by 0 bases, leaving 12 bases between them. This CDR3 contains 14 residues.